This T cell receptor beta chain emerged from a study of T cells after yellow fever vaccination. On the study more broadly: Preparation of the low-cell-number fractions used SMART-Seq v4 Ultra Low Input. Overall study results and limits: Weaker overall was a secondary response that nonetheless peaked faster, on day 5 versus 15.

V was cut by 7 bases and J by 2 bases, with 10 bases left in between. Per germline, CDR1 SNHLY and CDR2 FYNNEI. The CDR3 extends over 13 amino acids. This clonotype was recorded many times. No antigen is known for it. TCRdb reprocessed the 5' RACE reads via MiXCR and lists one record per CDR3 protein. Among 200,000 to 300,000 distinct CDR3 sequences listed, about 3.9% were seen once. The V and J genes are TRBV2 and TRBJ2-3; D not certain. The sample consisted of PBMCs, taken 15 days after the yellow fever booster vaccination. The clonotype originates from a young man who received the YFV17D yellow fever vaccine. CDR3 protein: CASNREYTDTQYF. The CDR3 DNA reads as TGTGCCAGCAATAGGGAATACACAGATACGCAGTATTTT.